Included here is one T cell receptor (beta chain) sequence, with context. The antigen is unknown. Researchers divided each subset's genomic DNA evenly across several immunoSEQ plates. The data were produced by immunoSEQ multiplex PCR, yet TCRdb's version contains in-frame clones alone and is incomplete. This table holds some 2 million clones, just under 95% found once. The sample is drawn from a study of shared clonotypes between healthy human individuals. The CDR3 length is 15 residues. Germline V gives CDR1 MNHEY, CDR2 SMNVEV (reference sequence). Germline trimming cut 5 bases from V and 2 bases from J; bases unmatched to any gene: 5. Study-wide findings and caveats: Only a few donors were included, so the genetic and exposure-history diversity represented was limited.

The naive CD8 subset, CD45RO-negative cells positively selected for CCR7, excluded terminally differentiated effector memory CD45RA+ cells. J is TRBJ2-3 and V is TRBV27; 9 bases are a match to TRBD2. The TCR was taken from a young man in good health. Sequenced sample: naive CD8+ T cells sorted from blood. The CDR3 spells CASSPLAGDTDTQYF. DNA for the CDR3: TGTGCCAGCAGTCCCTTAGCGGGGGACACAGATACGCAGTATTTT.